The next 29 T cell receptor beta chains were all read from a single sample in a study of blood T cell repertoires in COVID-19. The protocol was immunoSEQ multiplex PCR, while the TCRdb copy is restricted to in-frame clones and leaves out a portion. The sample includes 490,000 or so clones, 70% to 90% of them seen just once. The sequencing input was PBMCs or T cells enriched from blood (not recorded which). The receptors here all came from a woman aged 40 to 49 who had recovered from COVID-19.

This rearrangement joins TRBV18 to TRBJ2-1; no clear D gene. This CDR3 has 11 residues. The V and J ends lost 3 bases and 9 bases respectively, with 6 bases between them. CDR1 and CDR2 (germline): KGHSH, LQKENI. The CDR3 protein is CASSPRVEQFF. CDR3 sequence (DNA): TGTGCCAGCTCACCCCGTGTTGAGCAGTTCTTC.

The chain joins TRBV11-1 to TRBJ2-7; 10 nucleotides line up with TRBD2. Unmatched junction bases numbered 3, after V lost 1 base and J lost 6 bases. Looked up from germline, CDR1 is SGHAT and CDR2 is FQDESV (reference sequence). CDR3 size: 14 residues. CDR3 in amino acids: CASSLVTSGVEQYF. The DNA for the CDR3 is TGTGCCAGCAGCTTAGTTACTAGCGGGGTCGAGCAGTACTTC.

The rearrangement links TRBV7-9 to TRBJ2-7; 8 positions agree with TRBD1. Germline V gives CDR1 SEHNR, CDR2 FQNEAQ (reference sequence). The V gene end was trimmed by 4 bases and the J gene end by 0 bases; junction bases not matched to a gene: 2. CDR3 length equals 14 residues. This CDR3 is CASSYGQGSYEQYF. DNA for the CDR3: TGTGCCAGCAGCTACGGACAGGGCTCCTACGAGCAGTACTTC.

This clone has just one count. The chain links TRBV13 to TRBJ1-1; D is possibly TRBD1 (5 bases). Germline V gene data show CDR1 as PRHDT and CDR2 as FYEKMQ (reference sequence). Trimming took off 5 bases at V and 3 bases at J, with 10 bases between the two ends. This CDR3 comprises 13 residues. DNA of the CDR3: TGTGCCAGCAGCCCCGGGGGGTACACTGAAGCTTTCTTT. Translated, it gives CASSPGGYTEAFF.

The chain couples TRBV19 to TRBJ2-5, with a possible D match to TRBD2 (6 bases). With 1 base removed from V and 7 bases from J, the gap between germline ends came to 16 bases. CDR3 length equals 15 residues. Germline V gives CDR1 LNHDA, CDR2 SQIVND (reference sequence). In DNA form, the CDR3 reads TGTGCCAGTAGTATAGGGACATCCGGGGGAAGGACCCAGTACTTC. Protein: CASSIGTSGGRTQYF. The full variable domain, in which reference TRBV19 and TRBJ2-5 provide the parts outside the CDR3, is DGGITQSPKYLFRKEGQNVTLSCEQNLNHDAMYWYRQDPGQGLRLIYYSQIVNDFQKGDIAEGYSVSREKKESFPLTVTSAQKNPTAFYLCASSIGTSGGRTQYFGPGTRLLVL.

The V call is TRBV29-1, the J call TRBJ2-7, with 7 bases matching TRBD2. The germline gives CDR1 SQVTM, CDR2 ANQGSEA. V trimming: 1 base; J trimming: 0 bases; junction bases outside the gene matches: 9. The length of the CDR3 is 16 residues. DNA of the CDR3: TGCAGCGTTGAAGTCCCCCCGGGGGGTAACTCCTACGAGCAGTACTTC. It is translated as CSVEVPPGGNSYEQYF.

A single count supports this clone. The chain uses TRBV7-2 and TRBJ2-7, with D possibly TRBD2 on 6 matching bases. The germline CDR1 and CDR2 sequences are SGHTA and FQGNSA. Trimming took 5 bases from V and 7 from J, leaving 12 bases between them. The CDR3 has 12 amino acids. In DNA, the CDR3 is TGTGCCAGCAGCCCCCCAGGAGGGGAGCAGTACTTC. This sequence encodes CASSPPGGEQYF.

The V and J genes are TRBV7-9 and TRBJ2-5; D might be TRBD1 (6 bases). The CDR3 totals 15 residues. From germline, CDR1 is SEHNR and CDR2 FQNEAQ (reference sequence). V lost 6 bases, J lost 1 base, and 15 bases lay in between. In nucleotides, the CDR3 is TGTGCCAGCAGTAGTACAGGGTTAGTCCAAGAGACCCAGTACTTC. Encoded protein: CASSSTGLVQETQYF.

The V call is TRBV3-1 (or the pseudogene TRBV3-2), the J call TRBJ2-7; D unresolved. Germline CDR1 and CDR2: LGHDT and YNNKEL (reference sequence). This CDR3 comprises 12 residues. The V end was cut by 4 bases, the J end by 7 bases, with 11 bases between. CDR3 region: CASSLVPMEQYF. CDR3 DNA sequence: TGTGCCAGCAGCCTCGTTCCTATGGAGCAGTACTTC.

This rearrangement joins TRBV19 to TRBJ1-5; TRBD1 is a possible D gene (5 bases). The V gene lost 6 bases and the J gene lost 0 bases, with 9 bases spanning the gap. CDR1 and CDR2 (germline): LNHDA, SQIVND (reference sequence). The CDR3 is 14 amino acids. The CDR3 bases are TGTGCCAGTAGGCCGACAGTTAGCAATCAGCCCCAGCATTTT. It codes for CASRPTVSNQPQHF.

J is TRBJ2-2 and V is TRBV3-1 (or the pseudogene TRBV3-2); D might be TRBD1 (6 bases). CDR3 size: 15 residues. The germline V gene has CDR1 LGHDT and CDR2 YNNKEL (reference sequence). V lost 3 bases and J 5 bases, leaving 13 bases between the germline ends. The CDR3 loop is CASSQGSTGTGELFF. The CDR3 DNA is TGTGCCAGCAGCCAGGGTTCCACAGGGACCGGGGAGCTGTTTTTT.

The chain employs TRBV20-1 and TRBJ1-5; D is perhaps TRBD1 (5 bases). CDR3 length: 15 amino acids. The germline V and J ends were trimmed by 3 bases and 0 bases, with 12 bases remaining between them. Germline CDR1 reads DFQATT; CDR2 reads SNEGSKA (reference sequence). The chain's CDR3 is CSASQDTYSNQPQHF. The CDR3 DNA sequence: TGCAGTGCTAGTCAGGACACCTATAGCAATCAGCCCCAGCATTTT.

CDR3 sequence reads: CAWGSLDNTGELFF. The CDR3 coding sequence is TGTGCCTGGGGGTCTCTAGATAACACCGGGGAGCTGTTTTTT. This chain uses TRBV30 with TRBJ2-2; D remains ambiguous. The CDR3 sequence is 14 residues long. V dropped 5 bases and J dropped 2 bases, with 12 bases sitting between them. Germline CDR1 is GTSNPN and CDR2 is SVGIG (reference sequence).

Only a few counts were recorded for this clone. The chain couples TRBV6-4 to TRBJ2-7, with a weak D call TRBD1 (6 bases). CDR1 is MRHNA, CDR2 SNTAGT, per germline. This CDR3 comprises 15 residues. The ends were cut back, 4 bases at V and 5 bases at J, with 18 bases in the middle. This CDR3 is CASSVTHRARHEQYF. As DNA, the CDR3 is TGTGCCAGCAGTGTCACCCACAGGGCGAGGCACGAGCAGTACTTC.

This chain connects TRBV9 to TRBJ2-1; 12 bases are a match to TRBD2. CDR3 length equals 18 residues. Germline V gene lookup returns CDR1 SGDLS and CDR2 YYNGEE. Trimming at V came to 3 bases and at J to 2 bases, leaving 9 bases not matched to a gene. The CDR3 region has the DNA TGTGCCAGCAGCGCGGGGGGAACTAGCGGGAGGACCTACAATGAGCAGTTCTTC. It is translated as CASSAGGTSGRTYNEQFF.

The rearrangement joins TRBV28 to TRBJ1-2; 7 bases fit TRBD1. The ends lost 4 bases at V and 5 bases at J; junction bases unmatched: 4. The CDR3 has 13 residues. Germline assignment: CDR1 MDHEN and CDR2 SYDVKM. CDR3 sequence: CASSSGQKYGYTF. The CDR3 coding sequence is TGTGCCAGCAGTTCGGGACAGAAATATGGCTACACCTTC.

The CDR3 loop is CASSPGTSRYNEQFF. In nucleotides, the CDR3 is TGTGCCAGCAGCCCCGGGACTAGCCGCTACAATGAGCAGTTCTTC. The rearrangement joins TRBV7-6 to TRBJ2-1; 9 positions match TRBD2. Germline-derived CDR1 and CDR2 are SGHVS and FNYEAQ. The CDR3 has 15 residues. J gave up 3 bases and V 5 bases, and 5 bases lay outside the gene matches.

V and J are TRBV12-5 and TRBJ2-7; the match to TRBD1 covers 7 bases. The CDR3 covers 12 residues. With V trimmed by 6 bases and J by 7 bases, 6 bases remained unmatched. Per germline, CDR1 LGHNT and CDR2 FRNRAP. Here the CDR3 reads CASGQTGAEQYF. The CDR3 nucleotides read TGTGCTAGTGGGCAAACAGGGGCGGAGCAGTACTTC.

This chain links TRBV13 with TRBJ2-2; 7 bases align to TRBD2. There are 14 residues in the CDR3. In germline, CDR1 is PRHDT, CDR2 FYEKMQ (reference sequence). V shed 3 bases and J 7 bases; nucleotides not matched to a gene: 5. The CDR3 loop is CASSFGAGIGELFF. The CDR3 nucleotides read TGTGCCAGCAGCTTCGGAGCGGGAATCGGGGAGCTGTTTTTT.

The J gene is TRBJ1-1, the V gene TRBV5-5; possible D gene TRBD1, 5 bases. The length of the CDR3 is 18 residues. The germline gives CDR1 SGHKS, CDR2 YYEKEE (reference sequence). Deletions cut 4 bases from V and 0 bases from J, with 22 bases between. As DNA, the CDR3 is TGTGCCAGCAGCGCTCGGGCGAGCGACAGTTGGCTGAACACTGAAGCTTTCTTT. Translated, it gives CASSARASDSWLNTEAFF.

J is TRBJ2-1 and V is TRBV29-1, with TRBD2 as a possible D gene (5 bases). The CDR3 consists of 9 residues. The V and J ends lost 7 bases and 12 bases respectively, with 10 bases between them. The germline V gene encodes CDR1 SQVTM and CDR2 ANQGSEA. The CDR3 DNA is TGCAGCGCCGGGAAGGGGCAGTTCTTC. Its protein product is CSAGKGQFF.

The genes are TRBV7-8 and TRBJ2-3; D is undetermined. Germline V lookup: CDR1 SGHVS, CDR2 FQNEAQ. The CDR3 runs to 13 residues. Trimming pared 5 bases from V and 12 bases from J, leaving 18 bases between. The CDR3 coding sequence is TGTGCCAGCAGCACCGCTTATGGCCTTTCCCAGTATTTT. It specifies CASSTAYGLSQYF.

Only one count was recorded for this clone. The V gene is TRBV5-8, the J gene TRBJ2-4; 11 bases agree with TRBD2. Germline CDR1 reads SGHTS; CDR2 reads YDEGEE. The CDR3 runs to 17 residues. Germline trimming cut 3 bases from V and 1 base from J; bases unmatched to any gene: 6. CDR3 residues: CASSWEGTSGAKNIQYF. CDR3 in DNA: TGTGCCAGCAGCTGGGAGGGGACTAGCGGTGCCAAAAACATTCAGTACTTC. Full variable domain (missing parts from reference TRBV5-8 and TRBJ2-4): EAGVTQSPTHLIKTRGQQATLRCSPISGHTSVYWYQQALGLGLQFLLWYDEGEERNRGNFPPRFSGRQFPNYSSELNVNALELEDSALYLCASSWEGTSGAKNIQYFGAGTRLSVL.

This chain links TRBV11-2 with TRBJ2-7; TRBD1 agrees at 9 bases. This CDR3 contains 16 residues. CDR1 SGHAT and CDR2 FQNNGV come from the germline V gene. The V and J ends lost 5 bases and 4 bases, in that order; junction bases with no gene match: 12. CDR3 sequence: CASSLQTGTGQYEQYF. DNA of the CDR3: TGTGCCAGCAGCCTCCAGACCGGGACAGGGCAGTACGAGCAGTACTTC.

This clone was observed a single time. The CDR3 loop reads CASSLGRGQLRGNEQFF. CDR3 bases: TGTGCCAGCAGCTTAGGGCGGGGCCAACTCCGGGGCAATGAGCAGTTCTTC. The chain carries TRBV11-2 and TRBJ2-1, with a tentative D call TRBD2 (6 bases). The CDR3 runs to 17 residues. The germline CDR1 and CDR2 sequences are SGHAT and FQNNGV. The V gene lost 1 base and the J gene lost 6 bases, with 19 bases spanning the gap. Complete variable domain (other parts from reference TRBV11-2 and TRBJ2-1): EAGVAQSPRYKIIEKRQSVAFWCNPISGHATLYWYQQILGQGPKLLIQFQNNGVVDDSQLPKDRFSAERLKGVDSTLKIQPAKLEDSAVYLCASSLGRGQLRGNEQFFGPGTRLTVL.

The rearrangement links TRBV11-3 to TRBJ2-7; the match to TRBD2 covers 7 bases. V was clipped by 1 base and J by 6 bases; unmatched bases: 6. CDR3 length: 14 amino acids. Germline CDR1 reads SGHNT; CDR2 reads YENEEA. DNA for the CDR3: TGTGCCAGCAGCTTAGGGGGCGGGAGTACCGAGCAGTACTTC. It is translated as CASSLGGGSTEQYF. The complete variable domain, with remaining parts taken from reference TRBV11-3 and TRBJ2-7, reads EAGVVQSPRYKIIEKKQPVAFWCNPISGHNTLYWYLQNLGQGPELLIRYENEEAVDDSQLPKDRFSAERLKGVDSTLKIQPAELGDSAVYLCASSLGGGSTEQYFGPGTRLTVT.

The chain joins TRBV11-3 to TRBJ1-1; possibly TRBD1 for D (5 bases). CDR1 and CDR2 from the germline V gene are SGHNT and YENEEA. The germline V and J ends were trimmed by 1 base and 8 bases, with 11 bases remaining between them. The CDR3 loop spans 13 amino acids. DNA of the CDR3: TGTGCCAGCAGCTTAGGTATGCGGGGGGAAGCTTTCTTT. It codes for CASSLGMRGEAFF.

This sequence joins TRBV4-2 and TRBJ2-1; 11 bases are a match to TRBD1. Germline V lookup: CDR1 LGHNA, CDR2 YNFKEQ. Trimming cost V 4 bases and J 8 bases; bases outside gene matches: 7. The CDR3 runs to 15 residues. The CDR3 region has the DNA TGTGCCAGCAGCCCGGACAGGGGGCTTACGTATGAGCAGTTCTTC. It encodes CASSPDRGLTYEQFF.

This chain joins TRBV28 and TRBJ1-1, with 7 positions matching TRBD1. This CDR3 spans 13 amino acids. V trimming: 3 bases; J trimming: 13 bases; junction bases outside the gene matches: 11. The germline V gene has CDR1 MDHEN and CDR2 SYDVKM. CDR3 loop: CASSFRLQGVDFF. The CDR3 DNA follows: TGTGCCAGCAGTTTTCGCCTCCAGGGGGTTGATTTCTTT.